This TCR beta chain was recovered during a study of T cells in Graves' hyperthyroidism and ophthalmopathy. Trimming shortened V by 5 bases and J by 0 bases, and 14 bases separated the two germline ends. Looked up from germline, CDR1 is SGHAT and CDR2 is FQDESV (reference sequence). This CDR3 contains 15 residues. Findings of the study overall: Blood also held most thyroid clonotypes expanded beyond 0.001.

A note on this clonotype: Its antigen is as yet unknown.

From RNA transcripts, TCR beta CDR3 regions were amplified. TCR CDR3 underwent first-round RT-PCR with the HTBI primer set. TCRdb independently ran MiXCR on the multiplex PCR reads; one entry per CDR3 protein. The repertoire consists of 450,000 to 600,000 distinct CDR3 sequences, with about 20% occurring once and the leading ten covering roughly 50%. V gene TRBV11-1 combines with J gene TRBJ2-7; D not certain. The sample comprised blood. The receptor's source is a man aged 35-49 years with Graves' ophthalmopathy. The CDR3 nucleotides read TGTGCCAGCAGCCCCACCGGTGCGGCCTCCTACGAGCAGTACTTC. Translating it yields CASSPTGAASYEQYF.